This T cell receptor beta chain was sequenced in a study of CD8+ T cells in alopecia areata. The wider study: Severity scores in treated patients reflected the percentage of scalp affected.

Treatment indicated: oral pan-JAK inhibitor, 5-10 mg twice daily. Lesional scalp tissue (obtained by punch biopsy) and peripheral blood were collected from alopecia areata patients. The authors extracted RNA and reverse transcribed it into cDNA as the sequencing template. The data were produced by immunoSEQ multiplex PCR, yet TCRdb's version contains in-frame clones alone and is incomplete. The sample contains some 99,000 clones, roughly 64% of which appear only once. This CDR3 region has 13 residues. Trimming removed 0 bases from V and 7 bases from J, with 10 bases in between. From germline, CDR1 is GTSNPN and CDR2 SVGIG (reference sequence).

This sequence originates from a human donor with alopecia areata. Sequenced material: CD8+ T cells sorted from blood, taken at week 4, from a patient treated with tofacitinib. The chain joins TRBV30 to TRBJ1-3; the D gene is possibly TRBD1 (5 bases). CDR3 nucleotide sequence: TGTGCCTGGAGTGTAGGGGTCGGTAACACCATATATTTT. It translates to CAWSVGVGNTIYF.